This TCR beta chain was identified during a study of Ad26.COV2.S vaccination and SARS-CoV-2 variants. Turning to the study itself: Intramuscular Ad26.COV2.S doses were given once or twice, 56 days apart.

The study, taken as a whole, reports: The authors reported substantial breadth in spike-specific CD8+ and CD4+ T cell responses after vaccination.

The data were produced by immunoSEQ multiplex PCR, yet TCRdb's version contains in-frame clones alone and is incomplete. The table shows about half a million clones, with 70% to 90% occurring only once. Details on this clone: Its antigen is as yet unknown.

Treatment of the sample: over 15 received Ad26.COV2.S at low or high dose, single or two shots; roughly five received placebo; per-sample allocation not given. After the first vaccine or placebo injection, samples were drawn on day 63. Aged 18-55 years, donor was enrolled in Boston in about 2020. It was Wuhan-strain SARS-CoV-2 spike that the Ad26 vaccine vector expressed. The source of this sequence is a person aged 18-60 years who received the Ad26.COV2.S COVID-19 vaccine or a placebo. Sequencing used peripheral blood, obtained in a trial of Ad26.COV2.S vaccine versus placebo.

The DNA for the CDR3 is TGCGCCAGCAGCTTGGTGCCCACTCCAGGGATTTGGGGGAGCACTGAAGCTTTCTTT. This translates into CASSLVPTPGIWGSTEAFF. The chain recombines TRBV5-1 with TRBJ1-1, with D perhaps TRBD1 (5 bases). Trimming shortened V by 0 bases and J by 4 bases, and 25 bases separated the two germline ends. CDR1 is SGHRS, CDR2 YFSETQ, per germline. The CDR3 is 19 residues long.